This TCR beta chain derives from a study of Graves' ophthalmopathy and Graves' hyperthyroidism. At the level of the study: Before any treatment, peripheral blood was taken at the initial diagnosis. Study-wide points: Ophthalmopathy progression cases were predicted by the model with approximately 71% sensitivity and more than 72% specificity.

The sample holds a few counts of this clonotype. Its target is not known. The J segment lost 1 base and the V segment lost 2 bases, leaving 21 bases of the junction unmatched. This CDR3 has 23 residues. Germline values: CDR1 SGHTA, CDR2 FQGNSA. It was from under 13 ml of fresh peripheral blood that the PBMCs came. Amplified TCR beta CDR3 regions were obtained using RNA transcripts as template. In the first round, RT-PCR was carried out with HTBI primers, and a multiplex PCR formed the second round. From the multiplex PCR reads, TCRdb called clonotypes with MiXCR, one entry per CDR3 protein. The sample yields about 740,000 distinct CDR3 sequences, 40% seen once.

This TCR was sampled from an adult man with Graves' ophthalmopathy. The sample consisted of peripheral blood. The genes are TRBV7-2 and TRBJ2-7, with 15 bases aligning to TRBD2. CDR3 region: CASSLRQRSGLAGGRSRSYEQYF. The CDR3 nucleotides read TGTGCCAGCAGCTTACGGCAAAGAAGCGGACTAGCGGGAGGGCGGTCGAGGTCCTACGAGCAGTACTTC.